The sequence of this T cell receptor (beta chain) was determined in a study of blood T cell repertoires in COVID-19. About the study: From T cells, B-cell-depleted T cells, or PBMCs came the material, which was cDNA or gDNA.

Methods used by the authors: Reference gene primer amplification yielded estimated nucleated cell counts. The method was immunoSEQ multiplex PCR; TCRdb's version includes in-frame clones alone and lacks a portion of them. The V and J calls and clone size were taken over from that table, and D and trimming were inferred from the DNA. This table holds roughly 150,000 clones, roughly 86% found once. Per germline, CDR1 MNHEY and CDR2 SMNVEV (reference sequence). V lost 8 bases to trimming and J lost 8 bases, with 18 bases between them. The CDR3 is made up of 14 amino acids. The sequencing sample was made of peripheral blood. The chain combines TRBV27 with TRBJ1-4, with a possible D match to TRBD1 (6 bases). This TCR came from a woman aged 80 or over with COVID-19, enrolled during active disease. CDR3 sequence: CASRIGGKGEKLFF. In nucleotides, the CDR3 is TGTGCCAGCCGCATAGGGGGTAAAGGCGAAAAACTGTTTTTT. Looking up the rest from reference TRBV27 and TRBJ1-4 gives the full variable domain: EAQVTQNPRYLITVTGKKLTVTCSQNMNHEYMSWYRQDPGLGLRQIYYSMNVEVTDKGDVPEGYKVSRKEKRNFPLILESPSPNQTSLYFCASRIGGKGEKLFFGSGTQLSVL.